This T cell receptor beta chain was captured in a study of T-cell reconstitution after alpha-beta-depleted transplantation in children. General study findings and limits: T-cell numbers and diversity one year post-transplant derived largely from freshly generated T cells. Approximately two months post-transplant, alpha-beta T cells reportedly originated from several hundred expanded graft clones. Certain patients had high TCRbeta diversity at day 60, and it came from recipient T cells and thymic progenitors that survived.

Unique molecular identifiers were incorporated during preparation of the TCRbeta library. TCRdb used MiXCR to reprocess the PCR reads, holding one entry per CDR3 protein. Seen here are roughly 420,000 distinct CDR3 sequences, around 15% observed once, and the top ten hold 29%. Germline V gene data show CDR1 as SGHRS and CDR2 as YFSETQ. V was cut by 5 bases and J by 14 bases, with 14 bases left in between. The CDR3 is 12 residues long. Concerning this clonotype: Antigen: not known.

Sequencing used PBMCs, mostly from graft donor cells, obtained 360 days after TCRalphabeta/CD19-depleted stem cell transplant. This rearrangement joins TRBV5-1 to TRBJ1-6; D remains unclear. This sequence was found in a boy younger than two who had a stem cell transplant for Wiskott-Aldrich syndrome, so the T cells may come from the graft donor. In nucleotides, the CDR3 is TGCGCCAGCAGTATCCCTTCTATAGCCCTCCACTTT. Its protein is CASSIPSIALHF. The full variable domain, rest sourced from reference TRBV5-1 and TRBJ1-6, is KAGVTQTPRYLIKTRGQQVTLSCSPISGHRSVSWYQQTPGQGLQFLFEYFSETQRNKGNFPGRFSGRQFSNSRSEMNVSTLELGDSALYLCASSIPSIALHFGNGTRLTVT.